This TCR beta chain originates from a study of graft-versus-host responses after intestinal transplantation. Study as a whole: Recipients had transplants, and these were multivisceral, liver-intestinal, or isolated intestinal.

From germline, CDR1 is GTSNPN and CDR2 SVGIG (reference sequence). V was clipped by 1 base and J by 4 bases, with 14 bases between them. The CDR3 has 14 amino acids. Remarks on this clone: What it recognizes is unknown.

Assay used: immunoSEQ multiplex PCR; TCRdb lists only in-frame clones, some missing. The table records about 27,000 clones, about 81% of them present only once. This chain joins TRBV30 and TRBJ2-7; maybe TRBD2 (6 bases). The source material was unstimulated CD4+ T cells sorted from spleen or lymph node cells, sampled before intestinal transplant. This clonotype was obtained from a human donor who received an intestinal transplant. The CDR3 DNA reads as TGTGCCTGGAGTGGGGACGGGAGAGGTTACGAGCAGTACTTC. Its translation: CAWSGDGRGYEQYF. The full variable domain, completed using reference TRBV30 and TRBJ2-7, is SQTIHQWPATLVQPVGSPLSLECTVEGTSNPNLYWYRQAAGRGLQLLFYSVGIGQISSEVPQNLSASRPQDRQFILSSKKLLLSDSGFYLCAWSGDGRGYEQYFGPGTRLTVT.